The TCR beta chain under discussion was sequenced for a study of blood T cell repertoires in COVID-19. The J segment lost 4 bases and the V segment lost 4 bases, leaving 2 bases of the junction unmatched. CDR1 is KGHSH, CDR2 LQKENI, per germline. CDR3 length: 15 residues. Using immunoSEQ multiplex PCR, the repertoire was profiled, and TCRdb retains in-frame clones only, with some absent. This sample has roughly 150,000 clones, with approximately 90% found just once. The clonotype originates from a man aged 50 or older who had recovered from COVID-19. Sequenced input: peripheral blood. The genes are TRBV18 and TRBJ1-5, with 12 bases aligning to TRBD1. The CDR3 DNA is TGTGCCAGCTCACAGGGACAGGGGGCAAATCAGCCCCAGCATTTT. Translation: CASSQGQGANQPQHF. The full variable domain, its missing parts supplied by reference TRBV18 and TRBJ1-5, is NAGVMQNPRHLVRRRGQEARLRCSPMKGHSHVYWYRQLPEEGLKFMVYLQKENIIDESGMPKERFSAEFPKEGPSILRIQQVVRGDSAAYFCASSQGQGANQPQHFGDGTRLSIL.